The 14 T cell receptor beta chains in this list originate from one sample, sequenced in a study of OX40 agonist ivuxolimab in advanced cancers. This table comes from immunoSEQ multiplex PCR, and its TCRdb copy is limited to in-frame clones, with some not included. The table shows around 12,000 clones, with more than 75% occurring only once. This material consisted of CD4+ or CD8+ T cells sorted from blood, taken in a trial of the OX40 agonist ivuxolimab. The receptors were gathered from an adult with an advanced solid tumor such as melanoma, head and neck, liver or kidney cancer.

The chain links TRBV7-3 to TRBJ1-1; D is perhaps TRBD1 (6 bases). The CDR3 is made up of 15 amino acids. V lost 5 bases and J 1 base, leaving 14 bases between the germline ends. Germline lookup yields CDR1 SGHTA and CDR2 FQGTGA. Written as DNA, the CDR3 is TGTGCCAGCAGCCACTCGGGGGGCGCGAACACTGAAGCTTTCTTT. This sequence encodes CASSHSGGANTEAFF.

J is TRBJ1-4 and V is TRBV28; D is unclear. Between the trimmed V and J ends, which lost 4 bases and 6 bases, there was a span of 6 bases. This CDR3 has 12 residues. In germline, CDR1 is MDHEN, CDR2 SYDVKM. In DNA form, the CDR3 reads TGTGCCAGCAGTTACGACGATGAAAAACTGTTTTTT. This encodes CASSYDDEKLFF.

The chain is built from TRBV7-9 and TRBJ2-7; 10 bases map to TRBD1. Germline CDR1 reads SEHNR; CDR2 reads FQNEAQ (reference sequence). The CDR3 loop spans 15 amino acids. With V trimmed by 4 bases and J by 2 bases, 5 bases remained unmatched. CDR3 sequence reads: CASSSPGQGPYEQYF. For the CDR3, the DNA is TGTGCCAGCAGCTCCCCGGGACAGGGGCCCTACGAGCAGTACTTC.

The chain combines TRBV4-3 with TRBJ2-6, with TRBD1 matching 7 bases. Trimming took 0 bases from V and 2 from J; bases not matched to a gene: 1. Germline V gene lookup returns CDR1 LGHNA and CDR2 YSLEER. CDR3 size: 16 residues. The CDR3 reads CASSQDTGAGANVLTF. DNA for the CDR3: TGCGCCAGCAGCCAAGATACAGGGGCTGGGGCCAACGTCCTGACTTTC.

The rearrangement joins TRBV27 to TRBJ2-1; unclear D gene. There are 13 residues in the CDR3. V was cut by 3 bases and J by 6 bases, with 9 bases left in between. Germline CDR1 reads MNHEY; CDR2 reads SMNVEV (reference sequence). This chain's CDR3 is CASSFLGPNEQFF. For the CDR3, the DNA is TGTGCCAGCAGTTTCCTCGGCCCCAATGAGCAGTTCTTC.

This clone was detected a few times. This chain connects TRBV30 to TRBJ1-1; unclear D gene. The CDR3 loop spans 12 amino acids. V lost 2 bases, J lost 1 base, and 5 bases lay in between. CDR1 is GTSNPN and CDR2 is SVGIG in the germline V gene (reference sequence). CDR3 DNA sequence: TGTGCCTGGAGTAGTGGGAACACTGAAGCTTTCTTT. It translates to CAWSSGNTEAFF.

This rearrangement joins TRBV19 to TRBJ2-3; D is unresolved. Germline CDR1 reads LNHDA; CDR2 reads SQIVND (reference sequence). V was cut by 3 bases and J by 3 bases, with 7 bases left in between. The CDR3 runs to 13 residues. The DNA of the CDR3 is TGTGCCAGTAGTATTGACATAACAGATACGCAGTATTTT. Amino acid sequence: CASSIDITDTQYF.

The rearrangement joins TRBV27 to TRBJ1-1; possible D gene TRBD1, 6 bases. Germline V lookup: CDR1 MNHEY, CDR2 SMNVEV (reference sequence). V dropped 3 bases and J dropped 2 bases, with 7 bases sitting between them. The CDR3 extends over 13 amino acids. In DNA form, the CDR3 reads TGTGCCAGCAGTTTGGGACATAACACTGAAGCTTTCTTT. It specifies CASSLGHNTEAFF.

V is TRBV28 and J is TRBJ2-1; TRBD1 aligns across 8 bases. V lost 8 bases, J lost 3 bases, and 6 bases stayed unmatched. The CDR3 loop spans 14 amino acids. In germline, CDR1 is MDHEN, CDR2 SYDVKM. The CDR3 bases are TGTGCCAGCTGGAGGACAGGGAGCTACAATGAGCAGTTCTTC. It specifies CASWRTGSYNEQFF.

V and J are TRBV7-3 and TRBJ2-7; possible D gene TRBD2, 5 bases. The V gene lost 2 bases and the J gene lost 3 bases, with 14 bases spanning the gap. Germline loops: CDR1 SGHTA, CDR2 FQGTGA. This CDR3 is 15 amino acids long. The chain's CDR3 is CASSLGLGSSYEQYF. CDR3 coding DNA: TGTGCCAGCAGCTTAGGACTCGGCAGTAGCTACGAGCAGTACTTC.

This chain uses TRBV4-1 with TRBJ2-3; D gene unclear. The germline V gene encodes CDR1 MGHRA and CDR2 YSYEKL. Trimming cost V 4 bases and J 4 bases, with 21 bases left between them. There are 17 residues in the CDR3. This CDR3 reads CASSRTNRAGSPDTQYF. CDR3 bases: TGCGCCAGCAGCCGAACTAATCGTGCAGGATCCCCAGATACGCAGTATTTT.

The chain uses TRBV7-9 and TRBJ1-1; D might be TRBD1 (6 bases). V shed 7 bases and J shed 3 bases, with 15 bases lying between them. This CDR3 has 14 residues. From germline, CDR1 is SEHNR and CDR2 FQNEAQ (reference sequence). The DNA for the CDR3 is TGTGCCAGCATCTCAAGGGGGTCCGACACTGAAGCTTTCTTT. Its protein product is CASISRGSDTEAFF.

This chain joins TRBV15 and TRBJ2-3, with 11 bases fitting TRBD2. In germline, CDR1 is LNHNV, CDR2 YYDKDF (reference sequence). The length of the CDR3 is 18 residues. V was pared by 0 bases and J by 5 bases, with 10 bases of the junction left unmatched. CDR3 in amino acids: CATSRDLVAGGFVDTQYF. In nucleotides, the CDR3 is TGTGCCACCAGCAGAGATCTGGTAGCGGGAGGGTTTGTAGATACGCAGTATTTT.

This chain joins TRBV28 and TRBJ2-7, with D tentatively TRBD2 (7 bases). The CDR3 spans 14 residues. Trimming took 2 bases from V and 1 from J, leaving 9 bases between them. The germline gives CDR1 MDHEN, CDR2 SYDVKM. In DNA form, the CDR3 reads TGTGCCAGCAGTTTAGGGGGGGCATCCTACGAGCAGTACTTC. Its translation: CASSLGGASYEQYF.